Below are 23 T cell receptor beta chains sequenced from a single sample in a study of T cells in localized non-small cell lung cancer. Profiled with immunoSEQ multiplex PCR; TCRdb holds only in-frame clones, not every one. The sample lists tens of thousands of clones; more than 75% were seen once. The sample consisted of peripheral blood, taken before any cancer treatment. The source is a man between 40 and 70 years old with stage I lung adenocarcinoma.

This chain joins TRBV7-9 and TRBJ2-1; D is possibly TRBD2 (5 bases). CDR1 SEHNR and CDR2 FQNEAQ come from the germline V gene (reference sequence). With 5 bases removed from V and 3 bases from J, the gap between germline ends came to 5 bases. The length of the CDR3 is 12 residues. This CDR3 is CASSRDYNEQFF. As DNA, the CDR3 is TGTGCCAGCAGCCGGGACTACAATGAGCAGTTCTTC.

This chain connects TRBV5-4 to TRBJ1-4; weak D call: TRBD1 (6 bases). The V and J ends lost 7 bases and 6 bases respectively, with 16 bases between them. The CDR3 is 14 residues long. The V gene's germline CDR1 is SGHNT and CDR2 YYREEE (reference sequence). For the CDR3, the DNA is TGTGCCAGCTCGTCGGGGGGCGGTTATGAAAAACTGTTTTTT. As protein: CASSSGGGYEKLFF.

The rearrangement joins TRBV19 to TRBJ1-5; 7 nucleotides align to TRBD1. Germline CDR1 LNHDA, CDR2 SQIVND (reference sequence). V lost 2 bases to trimming and J lost 4 bases; unmatched junction nucleotides: 5. The CDR3 is 15 amino acids. CDR3 in amino acids: CASSIKGQANQPQHF. CDR3 in DNA: TGTGCCAGTAGTATAAAAGGACAGGCGAATCAGCCCCAGCATTTT. The full variable domain, rest sourced from reference TRBV19 and TRBJ1-5, is DGGITQSPKYLFRKEGQNVTLSCEQNLNHDAMYWYRQDPGQGLRLIYYSQIVNDFQKGDIAEGYSVSREKKESFPLTVTSAQKNPTAFYLCASSIKGQANQPQHFGDGTRLSIL.

J is TRBJ1-1 and V is TRBV7-2; D might be TRBD1 (5 bases). The length of the CDR3 is 16 residues. Per the germline V gene, CDR1 is SGHTA and CDR2 is FQGNSA. V was clipped by 0 bases and J by 0 bases, with 11 bases between them. The CDR3 loop reads CASSLAGVLMNTEAFF. The CDR3 bases are TGTGCCAGCAGCTTAGCAGGGGTCCTCATGAACACTGAAGCTTTCTTT. Together with reference TRBV7-2 and TRBJ1-1, the CDR3 gives the full variable domain: GAGVSQSPSNKVTEKGKDVELRCDPISGHTALYWYRQSLGQGLEFLIYFQGNSAPDKSGLPSDRFSAERTGGSVSTLTIQRTQQEDSAVYLCASSLAGVLMNTEAFFGQGTRLTVV.

The chain joins TRBV6-1 to TRBJ1-5; 11 bases map to TRBD1. The length of the CDR3 is 14 residues. The germline V gene has CDR1 MNHNS and CDR2 SASEGT. Trimming cost V 7 bases and J 6 bases; bases outside gene matches: 5. The DNA for the CDR3 is TGTGCCAGCACTAGGACAGGGGGCCGTCAGCCCCAGCATTTT. Translation gives CASTRTGGRQPQHF.

V gene TRBV7-2 combines with J gene TRBJ1-1; D is ambiguous. The CDR3 covers 16 residues. Germline CDR1 is SGHTA and CDR2 is FQGNSA. V was shortened by 6 bases and J by 0 bases, with 17 bases between the two germline ends. CDR3 protein: CASSPSYGVMNTEAFF. The CDR3 DNA reads as TGTGCCAGCAGTCCCTCTTACGGGGTTATGAACACTGAAGCTTTCTTT.

V usage is TRBV19 and J usage is TRBJ2-7, with 8 bases lining up with TRBD1. The junction had 6 bases not matched to a gene; V was cut back by 4 bases and J by 7 bases. Germline V CDR1 and CDR2: LNHDA, SQIVND (reference sequence). This CDR3 spans 13 amino acids. The CDR3 here is CASSNGQGGEQYF. The CDR3 DNA sequence: TGTGCCAGTAGTAACGGACAGGGTGGGGAGCAGTACTTC. Based on the CDR3 plus reference TRBV19 and TRBJ2-7, the full variable domain is DGGITQSPKYLFRKEGQNVTLSCEQNLNHDAMYWYRQDPGQGLRLIYYSQIVNDFQKGDIAEGYSVSREKKESFPLTVTSAQKNPTAFYLCASSNGQGGEQYFGPGTRLTVT.

The table lists this clone with a few counts. J is TRBJ1-1 and V is TRBV18, with a tentative D call TRBD1 (5 bases). The length of the CDR3 is 14 residues. V gave up 1 base and J gave up 2 bases, with 8 bases separating them. Germline loops: CDR1 KGHSH, CDR2 LQKENI. The CDR3 is CASSPRTSNTEAFF. The CDR3 DNA is TGTGCCAGCTCACCACGGACATCAAACACTGAAGCTTTCTTT.

The chain recombines TRBV5-4 with TRBJ2-3; TRBD2 aligns across 10 bases. CDR1 and CDR2 (germline): SGHNT, YYREEE (reference sequence). The length of the CDR3 is 17 residues. After removal of 4 bases from V and 5 bases from J, the junction contained 13 bases not matched to a gene. The CDR3 loop reads CASSPGGGAGGGDTQYF. CDR3 sequence (DNA): TGTGCCAGCAGCCCCGGGGGTGGAGCGGGAGGGGGAGATACGCAGTATTTT.

This clone appeared a few times. The chain uses TRBV7-9 and TRBJ2-5, with 11 bases that match TRBD2. The CDR3 is 17 amino acids. The junction had 8 bases not matched to a gene; V was cut back by 0 bases and J by 5 bases. Germline V gives CDR1 SEHNR, CDR2 FQNEAQ (reference sequence). CDR3 residues: CASSLAQLAGVGETQYF. The DNA for the CDR3 is TGTGCCAGCAGCTTAGCGCAACTAGCGGGAGTCGGTGAGACCCAGTACTTC.

A few counts support this clone. V gene TRBV5-1 combines with J gene TRBJ1-5; 8 bases line up with TRBD1. The CDR3 totals 15 residues. The V gene's germline CDR1 is SGHRS and CDR2 YFSETQ. J gave up 7 bases and V 0 bases, and 6 bases lay outside the gene matches. The CDR3 region has the DNA TGCGCCAGCAGCTTGGCCCCAGGGGGCTCGCAGCCCCAGCATTTT. Its translation is CASSLAPGGSQPQHF.

The V and J genes are TRBV11-2 and TRBJ1-1; TRBD1 agrees at 8 bases. Germline loops: CDR1 SGHAT, CDR2 FQNNGV. The CDR3 is 14 residues long. J gave up 0 bases and V 4 bases, and 1 base lay outside the gene matches. This CDR3 is CASSWTGLNTEAFF. In DNA, the CDR3 is TGTGCCAGCAGCTGGACAGGGTTGAACACTGAAGCTTTCTTT.

The rearrangement uses TRBV6-1 and TRBJ2-1, with a tentative D call TRBD1 (7 bases). V was clipped by 5 bases and J by 7 bases, with 18 bases between them. Germline V lookup: CDR1 MNHNS, CDR2 SASEGT. CDR3 length equals 15 residues. The CDR3 is CASSSSQGGRNEQFF. The CDR3 DNA is TGTGCCAGCAGTAGCTCGCAGGGGGGTCGGAATGAGCAGTTCTTC.

This clone was counted a few times. The chain is built from TRBV7-9 and TRBJ1-4; 8 bases line up with TRBD1. The CDR3 is 16 residues long. With V trimmed by 5 bases and J by 5 bases, 10 bases remained unmatched. From germline, CDR1 is SEHNR and CDR2 FQNEAQ (reference sequence). The CDR3, as DNA: TGTGCCAGCAGCACGAGACAGGGGCGGGGGAATGAAAAACTGTTTTTT. Its protein product is CASSTRQGRGNEKLFF.

The chain links TRBV5-5 to TRBJ2-3; no firm D call. In germline, CDR1 is SGHKS, CDR2 YYEKEE (reference sequence). The CDR3 has 12 residues. The germline V and J ends were trimmed by 2 bases and 3 bases, with 4 bases remaining between them. CDR3 residues: CASSLRTDTQYF. The DNA of the CDR3 is TGTGCCAGCAGCTTAAGAACAGATACGCAGTATTTT.

This chain uses TRBV2 with TRBJ2-5; D unclear. CDR1 is SNHLY and CDR2 is FYNNEI in the germline V gene. This CDR3 has 11 amino acids. V lost 1 base and J lost 4, with 1 base in between. CDR3 in amino acids: CASSEGETQYF. CDR3 bases: TGTGCCAGCAGTGAAGGAGAGACCCAGTACTTC.

Only one count was recorded for this clone. V is TRBV9 and J is TRBJ2-7; 9 positions match TRBD2. This CDR3 has 15 residues. V shed 0 bases and J 2 bases; nucleotides not matched to a gene: 3. Germline V lookup: CDR1 SGDLS, CDR2 YYNGEE. The CDR3 is CASSVGTSATYEQYF. The DNA of the CDR3 is TGTGCCAGCAGCGTAGGGACTAGCGCTACCTACGAGCAGTACTTC.

The gene calls are TRBV2 and TRBJ2-7, with D possibly being TRBD2 (7 bases). V lost 3 bases, J lost 6 bases, and 15 bases lay in between. Germline CDR1 is SNHLY and CDR2 is FYNNEI. The CDR3 contains 14 residues. The chain's CDR3 is CASSELRRGGEQYF. CDR3 bases: TGTGCCAGCAGTGAGCTTCGTAGGGGGGGCGAGCAGTACTTC.

This clone has only a few counts. The chain joins TRBV9 to TRBJ2-7; 7 bases fit TRBD2. V dropped 4 bases and J dropped 3; count of bases not matched to a gene: 10. CDR1 is SGDLS and CDR2 is YYNGEE in the germline V gene. The CDR3 sequence is 15 residues long. CDR3 region: CASSPRGGSGYEQYF. The CDR3 nucleotides read TGTGCCAGCAGCCCTAGGGGAGGGAGCGGCTACGAGCAGTACTTC.

The CDR3: CASSMGNTGELFF. The CDR3 nucleotides read TGTGCCAGTAGTATGGGAAACACCGGGGAGCTGTTTTTT. The chain has TRBV19 and TRBJ2-2; no reliable D call. The V gene lost 3 bases and the J gene lost 2 bases, with 4 bases spanning the gap. Germline CDR1 reads LNHDA; CDR2 reads SQIVND (reference sequence). The CDR3 runs to 13 residues.

This rearrangement joins TRBV7-8 to TRBJ2-1; D assignment may be TRBD1 or TRBD2 (5 bases each). This CDR3 spans 16 amino acids. V gave up 5 bases and J gave up 2 bases, with 16 bases separating them. Germline CDR1 SGHVS, CDR2 FQNEAQ. The CDR3 protein is CASSVSGTATYNEQFF. In nucleotides, the CDR3 is TGTGCCAGCAGCGTTTCCGGGACCGCTACCTACAATGAGCAGTTCTTC.

By share, this clone ranks as medium-sized. This sequence joins TRBV18 and TRBJ2-2; tentative D call: TRBD1 (7 bases). Trimming took off 6 bases at V and 4 bases at J, with 18 bases between the two ends. Per the germline V gene, CDR1 is KGHSH and CDR2 is LQKENI. CDR3 length equals 16 residues. The CDR3 DNA sequence: TGTGCCAGCTCCCCCCCTGGAGGGGGCACCACCGGGGAGCTGTTTTTT. It is translated as CASSPPGGGTTGELFF.

The genes are TRBV2 and TRBJ2-3; D perhaps matches TRBD1 (5 bases). This CDR3 comprises 16 residues. Germline-derived CDR1 and CDR2 are SNHLY and FYNNEI. V was trimmed by 3 bases and J by 0 bases, leaving 13 bases between them. The CDR3 nucleotides are TGTGCCAGCAGTGATAGGCAGGGTGGAAGCACAGATACGCAGTATTTT. Translating gives CASSDRQGGSTDTQYF.